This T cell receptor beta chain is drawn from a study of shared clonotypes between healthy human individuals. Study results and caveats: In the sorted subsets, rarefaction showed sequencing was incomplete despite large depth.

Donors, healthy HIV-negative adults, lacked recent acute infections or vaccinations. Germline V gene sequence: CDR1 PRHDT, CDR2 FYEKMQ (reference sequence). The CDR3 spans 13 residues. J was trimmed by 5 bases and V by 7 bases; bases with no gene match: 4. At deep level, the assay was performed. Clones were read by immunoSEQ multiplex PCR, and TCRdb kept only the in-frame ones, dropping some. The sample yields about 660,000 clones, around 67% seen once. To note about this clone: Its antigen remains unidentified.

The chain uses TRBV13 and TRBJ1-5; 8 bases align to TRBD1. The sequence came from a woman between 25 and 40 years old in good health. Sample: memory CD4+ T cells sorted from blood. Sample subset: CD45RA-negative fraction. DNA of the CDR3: TGTGCCAGCACGGACAGGGTTCATCAGCCCCAGCATTTT. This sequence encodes CASTDRVHQPQHF.